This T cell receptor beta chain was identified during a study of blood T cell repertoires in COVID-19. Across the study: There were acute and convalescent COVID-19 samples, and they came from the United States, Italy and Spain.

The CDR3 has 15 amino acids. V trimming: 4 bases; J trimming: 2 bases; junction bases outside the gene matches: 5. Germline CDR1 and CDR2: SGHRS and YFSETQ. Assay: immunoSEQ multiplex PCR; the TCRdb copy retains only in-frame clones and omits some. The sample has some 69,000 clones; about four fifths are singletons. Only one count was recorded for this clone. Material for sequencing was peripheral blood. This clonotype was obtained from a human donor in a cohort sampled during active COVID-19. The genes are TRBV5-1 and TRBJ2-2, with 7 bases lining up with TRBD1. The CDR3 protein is CASSPDRSNTGELFF. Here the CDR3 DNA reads TGCGCCAGCAGCCCGGACAGGAGTAACACCGGGGAGCTGTTTTTT.